One sample yielded the 13 T cell receptor beta chains listed below, sequenced in a study of post-analysis software for immune sequencing data. Antigen specificity for these receptors is unknown. TCR beta libraries were prepared from cDNA with unique molecular identifiers. Each CDR3 protein gets one entry after TCRdb re-called the PCR reads with MiXCR. Seen here are hundreds of thousands of distinct CDR3 sequences, about 60% observed once, and the top ten hold 11%. Overall study results and limits: About five TRBV segments, including TRBV5-6, TRBV5-1 and TRBV20-1, were more frequent in patients than controls.

The sample taken for sequencing was blood. The receptors shown here come from a girl aged 2 to 9 with multiple sclerosis.

The chain links TRBV4-1 to TRBJ2-1; D possibly uses TRBD1 or TRBD2 (5 bases each). This CDR3 region has 14 residues. Between the trimmed V and J ends, which lost 0 bases and 10 bases, there was a span of 13 bases. CDR1 and CDR2 from the germline V gene are MGHRA and YSYEKL. CDR3 loop: CASSQDYLGVEQFF. The CDR3 nucleotides read TGCGCCAGCAGCCAAGATTATCTGGGGGTGGAGCAGTTCTTC.

The chain has TRBV7-2 and TRBJ2-3; D might be TRBD2 (6 bases). The CDR3 runs to 17 residues. Trimming pared 1 base from V and 2 bases from J, leaving 16 bases between. Germline V gene lookup returns CDR1 SGHTA and CDR2 FQGNSA. In nucleotides, the CDR3 is TGTGCCAGCAGCTTAGAAGGAGGAGGGGCGGACACAGATACGCAGTATTTT. This translates into CASSLEGGGADTDTQYF.

The rearrangement uses TRBV27 and TRBJ2-7; 10 nucleotides match TRBD2. The trim removed 6 bases at V and 4 bases at J, leaving 6 bases unmatched. Germline CDR1 reads MNHEY; CDR2 reads SMNVEV (reference sequence). This CDR3 has 14 amino acids. As DNA, the CDR3 is TGTGCCAGCAGAACCCTAGCGGGAGAGTACGAGCAGTACTTC. This sequence encodes CASRTLAGEYEQYF.

CDR3 protein: CASRDQGTDTQYF. For the CDR3, the DNA is TGTGCCAGCAGAGACCAGGGTACGGATACGCAGTATTTT. The chain combines TRBV9 with TRBJ2-3; the D gene is possibly TRBD1 (5 bases). The V and J ends lost 5 bases and 6 bases respectively, with 13 bases between them. CDR1 and CDR2 (germline): SGDLS, YYNGEE. This CDR3 is 13 amino acids long.

This clonotype has only a few counts. The rearrangement joins TRBV7-2 to TRBJ1-5; D may be TRBD1 (6 bases). The CDR3 runs to 14 residues. Germline V CDR1 and CDR2: SGHTA, FQGNSA. Between the trimmed V and J ends, which lost 5 bases and 5 bases, there was a span of 13 bases. CDR3 in amino acids: CASSQQGRHQPQHF. In DNA form, the CDR3 reads TGTGCCAGCAGCCAACAGGGTAGGCATCAGCCCCAGCATTTT.

The chain is built from TRBV7-9 and TRBJ2-7; D perhaps matches TRBD2 (5 bases). The CDR3 length is 15 residues. V shed 5 bases and J shed 0 bases, with 14 bases lying between them. CDR1 SEHNR and CDR2 FQNEAQ come from the germline V gene (reference sequence). The CDR3 is CASSPRGLYSYEQYF. Written as DNA, the CDR3 is TGTGCCAGCAGCCCACGCGGGCTGTACTCCTACGAGCAGTACTTC. Combining the CDR3 with reference TRBV7-9 and TRBJ2-7 gives the whole variable domain DTGVSQNPRHKITKRGQNVTFRCDPISEHNRLYWYRQTLGQGPEFLTYFQNEAQLEKSRLLSDRFSAERPKGSFSTLEIQRTEQGDSAMYLCASSPRGLYSYEQYFGPGTRLTVT.

The genes are TRBV12-3 or TRBV12-4 and TRBJ1-1, with D possibly matching TRBD1 (6 bases). The CDR3 totals 14 residues. Between the trimmed V and J ends, which lost 7 bases and 0 bases, there was a span of 12 bases. CDR3 amino acids: CASTHGQLNTEAFF. For the CDR3, the DNA is TGTGCCAGCACCCATGGACAGCTGAACACTGAAGCTTTCTTT.

This clonotype was picked up a small number of times. This rearrangement joins TRBV20-1 to TRBJ1-2; D possibly corresponds to TRBD1 (6 bases). Germline V gene sequence: CDR1 DFQATT, CDR2 SNEGSKA (reference sequence). The CDR3 length is 16 residues. The V end was cut by 1 base, the J end by 7 bases, with 22 bases between. For the CDR3, the DNA is TGCAGTGCTAGAGGGGGAAACAGGGACCGTGGAAGTGGCTACACCTTC. Its protein product is CSARGGNRDRGSGYTF.

V usage is TRBV6-2 or TRBV6-3 and J usage is TRBJ2-7, with D perhaps assigned TRBD1 or TRBD2 (5 bases each). This CDR3 region has 14 residues. V was pared by 6 bases and J by 2 bases, with 14 bases between. CDR1 is MNHEY and CDR2 is SVGEGT in the germline V gene. CDR3 protein: CASSPRGPTYEQYF. Here the CDR3 DNA reads TGTGCCAGCAGCCCCCGGGGACCCACCTACGAGCAGTACTTC.

This chain connects TRBV5-6 to TRBJ2-7, with unresolved D. Trimming removed 3 bases from V and 2 bases from J, with 15 bases in between. The CDR3 consists of 15 residues. Looked up from germline, CDR1 is SGHDT and CDR2 is YYEEEE. The CDR3 loop reads CASSYSAFLAYEQYF. DNA for the CDR3: TGTGCCAGCAGCTATTCAGCGTTTCTTGCCTACGAGCAGTACTTC.

This clonotype was picked up a small number of times. This chain uses TRBV4-1 with TRBJ2-1; 13 nucleotides agree with TRBD2. The CDR3 length is 16 residues. The V gene end was trimmed by 0 bases and the J gene end by 8 bases; junction bases not matched to a gene: 4. Germline V gives CDR1 MGHRA, CDR2 YSYEKL. CDR3 DNA sequence: TGCGCCAGCAGCCAAGATCCTGGACTAGCGGGAGATGAGCAGTTCTTC. Translation gives CASSQDPGLAGDEQFF.

This clonotype has a handful of counts. V usage is TRBV9 and J usage is TRBJ2-1; D unclear. Germline V lookup: CDR1 SGDLS, CDR2 YYNGEE. CDR3 length: 15 amino acids. V lost 1 base to trimming and J lost 0 bases, with 8 bases between them. Here the CDR3 DNA reads TGTGCCAGCAGCGTACTTCCGGACTCCTACAATGAGCAGTTCTTC. Its translation: CASSVLPDSYNEQFF.

V and J are TRBV9 and TRBJ1-1; D call uncertain. The germline gives CDR1 SGDLS, CDR2 YYNGEE. The CDR3 totals 13 residues. V was cut by 0 bases and J by 4 bases, with 7 bases left in between. The CDR3 nucleotides read TGTGCCAGCAGCGTAGAACCCAGCACTGAAGCTTTCTTT. Amino acid sequence: CASSVEPSTEAFF.